This T cell receptor (beta chain) derives from a study of OX40 agonist ivuxolimab in advanced cancers. V was clipped by 6 bases and J by 5 bases; unmatched bases: 13. The germline V gene encodes CDR1 MNHEY and CDR2 SVGAGI. The CDR3 is 15 amino acids. TCRdb keeps only in-frame clones here, not all; method: immunoSEQ multiplex PCR. The sample holds tens of thousands of clones, under 95% seen once. The sample was CD4+ or CD8+ T cells sorted from blood, taken in a trial of the OX40 agonist ivuxolimab. This sequence originates from an adult with an advanced solid tumor such as melanoma, head and neck, liver or kidney cancer. The chain has TRBV6-5 and TRBJ2-7; 7 bases map to TRBD1. The CDR3 here is CASRIARQGANEQYF. The CDR3 DNA is TGTGCCAGCAGGATCGCACGACAGGGCGCCAACGAGCAGTACTTC.